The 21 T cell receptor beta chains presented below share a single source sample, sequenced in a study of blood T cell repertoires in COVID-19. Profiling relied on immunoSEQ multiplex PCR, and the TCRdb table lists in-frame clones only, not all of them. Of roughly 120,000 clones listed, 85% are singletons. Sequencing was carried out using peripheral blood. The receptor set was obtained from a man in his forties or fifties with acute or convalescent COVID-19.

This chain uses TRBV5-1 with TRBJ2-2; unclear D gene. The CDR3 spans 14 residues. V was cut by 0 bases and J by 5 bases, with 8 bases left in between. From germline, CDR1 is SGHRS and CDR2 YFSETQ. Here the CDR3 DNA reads TGCGCCAGCAGCTTGGGAGAACCTACCGGGGAGCTGTTTTTT. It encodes CASSLGEPTGELFF.

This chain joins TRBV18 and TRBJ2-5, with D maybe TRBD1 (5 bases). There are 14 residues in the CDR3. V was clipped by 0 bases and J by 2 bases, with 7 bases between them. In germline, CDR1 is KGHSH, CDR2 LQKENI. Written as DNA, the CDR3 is TGTGCCAGCTCACCACCAGGACAACAAGAGACCCAGTACTTC. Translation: CASSPPGQQETQYF.

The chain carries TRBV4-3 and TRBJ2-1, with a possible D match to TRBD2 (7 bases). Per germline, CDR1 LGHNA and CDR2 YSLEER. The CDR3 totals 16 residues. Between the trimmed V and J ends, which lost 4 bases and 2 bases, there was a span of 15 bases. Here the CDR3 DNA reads TGCGCCAGCAGCCGGGAGGGAGGGGGACCCTACAATGAGCAGTTCTTC. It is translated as CASSREGGGPYNEQFF.

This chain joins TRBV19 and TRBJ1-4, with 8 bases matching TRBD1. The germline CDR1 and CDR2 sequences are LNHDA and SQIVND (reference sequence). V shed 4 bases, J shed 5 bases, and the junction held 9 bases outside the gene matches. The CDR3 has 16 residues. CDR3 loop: CASSRQGMGPNEKLFF. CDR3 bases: TGTGCCAGTAGTAGACAGGGGATGGGTCCGAATGAAAAACTGTTTTTT.

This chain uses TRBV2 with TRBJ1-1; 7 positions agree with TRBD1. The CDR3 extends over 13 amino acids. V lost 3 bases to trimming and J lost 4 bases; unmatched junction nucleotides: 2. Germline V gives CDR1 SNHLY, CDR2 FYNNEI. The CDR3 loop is CASSDRGITEAFF. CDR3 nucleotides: TGTGCCAGCAGTGACAGGGGGATCACTGAAGCTTTCTTT.

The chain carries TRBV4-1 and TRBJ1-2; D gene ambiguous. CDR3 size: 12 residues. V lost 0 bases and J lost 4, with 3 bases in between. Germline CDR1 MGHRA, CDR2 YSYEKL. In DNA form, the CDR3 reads TGCGCCAGCAGCCAAGAGAGCTATGGCTACACCTTC. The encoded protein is CASSQESYGYTF.

The CDR3, as DNA: TGCAGCAGCCAGACAGTTACCTACAATGAGCAGTTCTTC. This codes for CSSQTVTYNEQFF. The V call is TRBV29-1, the J call TRBJ2-1; weak D call: TRBD1 (5 bases). This CDR3 comprises 13 residues. V was shortened by 8 bases and J by 2 bases, with 13 bases between the two germline ends. Germline CDR1 SQVTM, CDR2 ANQGSEA.

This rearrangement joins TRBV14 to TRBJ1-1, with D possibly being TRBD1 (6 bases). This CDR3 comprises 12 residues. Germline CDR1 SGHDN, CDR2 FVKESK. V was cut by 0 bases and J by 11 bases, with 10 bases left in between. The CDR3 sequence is CASSQDAQGAFF. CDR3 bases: TGTGCCAGCAGCCAAGATGCCCAGGGGGCTTTCTTT.

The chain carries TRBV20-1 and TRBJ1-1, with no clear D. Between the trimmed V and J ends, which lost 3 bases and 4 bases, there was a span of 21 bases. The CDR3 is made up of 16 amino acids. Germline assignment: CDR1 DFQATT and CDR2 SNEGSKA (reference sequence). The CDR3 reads CSASVPEVVSGTEAFF. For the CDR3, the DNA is TGCAGTGCTAGTGTTCCGGAAGTCGTGAGCGGCACTGAAGCTTTCTTT.

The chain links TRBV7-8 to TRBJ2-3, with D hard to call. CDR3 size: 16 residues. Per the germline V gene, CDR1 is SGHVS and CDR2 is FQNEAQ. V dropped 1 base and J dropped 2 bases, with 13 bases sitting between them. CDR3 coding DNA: TGTGCCAGCAGCTTAGGTCTGGGCAGTGACACAGATACGCAGTATTTT. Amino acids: CASSLGLGSDTDTQYF. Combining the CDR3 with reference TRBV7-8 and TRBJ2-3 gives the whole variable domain GAGVSQSPRYKVAKRGQDVALRCDPISGHVSLFWYQQALGQGPEFLTYFQNEAQLDKSGLPSDRFFAERPEGSVSTLKIQRTQQEDSAVYLCASSLGLGSDTDTQYFGPGTRLTVL.

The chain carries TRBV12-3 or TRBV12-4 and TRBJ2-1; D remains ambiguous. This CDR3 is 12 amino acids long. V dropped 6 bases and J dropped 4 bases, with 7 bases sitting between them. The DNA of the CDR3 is TGTGCCAGCAGCCCTTTATACAATGAGCAGTTCTTC. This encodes CASSPLYNEQFF.

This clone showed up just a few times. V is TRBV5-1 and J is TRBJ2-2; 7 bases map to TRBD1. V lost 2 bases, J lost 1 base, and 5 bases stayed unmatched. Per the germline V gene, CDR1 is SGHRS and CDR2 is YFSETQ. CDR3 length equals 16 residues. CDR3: CASSFTGAGNTGELFF. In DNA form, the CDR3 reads TGCGCCAGCAGCTTCACAGGGGCGGGGAACACCGGGGAGCTGTTTTTT.

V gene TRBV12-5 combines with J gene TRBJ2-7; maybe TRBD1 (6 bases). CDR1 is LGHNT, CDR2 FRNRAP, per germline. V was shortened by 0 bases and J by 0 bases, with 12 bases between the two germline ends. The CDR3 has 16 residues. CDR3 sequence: CASGLVLTGSSYEQYF. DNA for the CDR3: TGTGCTAGTGGTTTGGTACTGACAGGTAGCTCCTACGAGCAGTACTTC.

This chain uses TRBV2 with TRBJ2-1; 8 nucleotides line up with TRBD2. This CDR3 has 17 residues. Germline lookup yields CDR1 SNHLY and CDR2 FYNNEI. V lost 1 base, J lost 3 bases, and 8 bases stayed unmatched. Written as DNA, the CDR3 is TGTGCCAGCAGTGAAGAGCACGGACTAGCTGTCTACAATGAGCAGTTCTTC. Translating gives CASSEEHGLAVYNEQFF.

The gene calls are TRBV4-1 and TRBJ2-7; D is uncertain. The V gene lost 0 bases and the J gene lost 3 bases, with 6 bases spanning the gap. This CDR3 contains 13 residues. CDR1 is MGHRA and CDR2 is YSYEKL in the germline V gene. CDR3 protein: CASSQERSYEQYF. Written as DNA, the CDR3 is TGCGCCAGCAGCCAAGAACGGAGCTACGAGCAGTACTTC.

The CDR3 loop is CASSGLASQRGYNEQFF. In nucleotides, the CDR3 is TGTGCCAGCAGTGGACTAGCCTCCCAACGGGGCTACAATGAGCAGTTCTTC. The chain combines TRBV6-2 or TRBV6-3 with TRBJ2-1, with 8 bases lining up with TRBD2. Germline loops: CDR1 MNHEY, CDR2 SVGEGT. The CDR3 is made up of 17 amino acids. V dropped 5 bases and J dropped 3; count of bases not matched to a gene: 12.

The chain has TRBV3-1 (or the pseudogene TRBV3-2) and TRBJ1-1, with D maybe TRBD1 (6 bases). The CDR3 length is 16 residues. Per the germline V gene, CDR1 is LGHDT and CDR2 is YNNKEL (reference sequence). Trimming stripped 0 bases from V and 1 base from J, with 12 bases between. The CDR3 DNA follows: TGTGCCAGCAGCCAAGAGGACGGGACAAAGAACACTGAAGCTTTCTTT. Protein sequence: CASSQEDGTKNTEAFF.

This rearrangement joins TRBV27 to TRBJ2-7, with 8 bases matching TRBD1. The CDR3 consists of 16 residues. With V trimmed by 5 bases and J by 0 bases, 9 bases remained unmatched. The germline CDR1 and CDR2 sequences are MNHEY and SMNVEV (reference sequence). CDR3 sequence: CASSLSRTGISYEQYF. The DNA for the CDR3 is TGTGCCAGCAGTCTTTCCCGGACAGGGATCTCCTACGAGCAGTACTTC.

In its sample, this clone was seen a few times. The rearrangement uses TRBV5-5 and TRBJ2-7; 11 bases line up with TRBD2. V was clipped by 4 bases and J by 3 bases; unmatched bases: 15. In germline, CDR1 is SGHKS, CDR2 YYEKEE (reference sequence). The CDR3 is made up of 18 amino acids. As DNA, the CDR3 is TGTGCCAGCAGCCGGCTGGGGGCTACTAGCGGGGGTAACTACGAGCAGTACTTC. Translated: CASSRLGATSGGNYEQYF. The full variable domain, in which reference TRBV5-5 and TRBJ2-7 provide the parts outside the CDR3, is DAGVTQSPTHLIKTRGQQVTLRCSPISGHKSVSWYQQVLGQGPQFIFQYYEKEERGRGNFPDRFSARQFPNYSSELNVNALLLGDSALYLCASSRLGATSGGNYEQYFGPGTRLTVT.

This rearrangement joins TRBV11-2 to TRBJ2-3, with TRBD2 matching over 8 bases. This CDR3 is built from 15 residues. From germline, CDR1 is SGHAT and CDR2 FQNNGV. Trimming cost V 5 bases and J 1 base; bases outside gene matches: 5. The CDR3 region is CASSMSGGGTDTQYF. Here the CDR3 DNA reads TGTGCCAGCAGCATGAGCGGGGGCGGCACAGATACGCAGTATTTT.

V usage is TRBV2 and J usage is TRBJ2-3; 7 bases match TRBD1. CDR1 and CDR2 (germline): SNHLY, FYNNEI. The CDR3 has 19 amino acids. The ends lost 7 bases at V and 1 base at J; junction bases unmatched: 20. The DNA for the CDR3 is TGTGCCAGCACCTTCGGGCCATATAAGGCCACAGGGGGCACAGATACGCAGTATTTT. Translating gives CASTFGPYKATGGTDTQYF.